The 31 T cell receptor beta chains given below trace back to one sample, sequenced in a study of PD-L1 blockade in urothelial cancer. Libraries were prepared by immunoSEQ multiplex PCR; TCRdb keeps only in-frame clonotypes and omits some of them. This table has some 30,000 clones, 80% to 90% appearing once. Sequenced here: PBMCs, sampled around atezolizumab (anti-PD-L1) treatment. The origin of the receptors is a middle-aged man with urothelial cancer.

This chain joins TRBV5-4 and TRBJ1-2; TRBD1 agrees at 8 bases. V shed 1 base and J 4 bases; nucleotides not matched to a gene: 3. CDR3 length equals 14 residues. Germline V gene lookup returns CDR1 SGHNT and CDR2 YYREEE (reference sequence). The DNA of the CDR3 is TGTGCCAGCAGCTTGAAGACAGGGGTCTATGGCTACACCTTC. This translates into CASSLKTGVYGYTF.

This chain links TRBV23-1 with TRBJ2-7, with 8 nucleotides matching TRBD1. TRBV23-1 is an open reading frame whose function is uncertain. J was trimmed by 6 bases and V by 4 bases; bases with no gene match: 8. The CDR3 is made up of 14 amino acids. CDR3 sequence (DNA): TGCGCCAGCAGTCGGTGGACAGGGCCCGCCGAGCAGTACTTC. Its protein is CASSRWTGPAEQYF.

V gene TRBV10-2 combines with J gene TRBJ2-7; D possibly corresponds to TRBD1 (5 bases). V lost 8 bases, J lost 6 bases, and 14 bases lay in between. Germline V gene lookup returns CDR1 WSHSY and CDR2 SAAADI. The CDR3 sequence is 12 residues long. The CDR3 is CASERGGAEQYF. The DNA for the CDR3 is TGCGCCAGCGAAAGGGGTGGTGCCGAGCAGTACTTC.

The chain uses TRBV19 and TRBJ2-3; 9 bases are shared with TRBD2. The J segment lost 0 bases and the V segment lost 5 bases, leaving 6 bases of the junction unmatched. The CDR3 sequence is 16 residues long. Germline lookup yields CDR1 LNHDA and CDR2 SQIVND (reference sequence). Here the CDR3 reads CASSPRAGGSTDTQYF. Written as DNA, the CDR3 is TGTGCCAGTAGTCCCCGAGCGGGGGGTAGCACAGATACGCAGTATTTT.

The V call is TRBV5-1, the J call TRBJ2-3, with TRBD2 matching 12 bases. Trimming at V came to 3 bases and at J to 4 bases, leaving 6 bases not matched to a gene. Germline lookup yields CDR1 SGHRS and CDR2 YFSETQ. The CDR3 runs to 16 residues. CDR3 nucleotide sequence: TGCGCCAGCAGCTCCGGACTAGCGGGGTCGTCAGATACGCAGTATTTT. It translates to CASSSGLAGSSDTQYF.

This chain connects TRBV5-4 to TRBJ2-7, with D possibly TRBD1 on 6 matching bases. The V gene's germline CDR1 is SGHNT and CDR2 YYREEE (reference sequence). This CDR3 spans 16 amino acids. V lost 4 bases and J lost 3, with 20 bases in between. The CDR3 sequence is CASSGRTQGLIYEQYF. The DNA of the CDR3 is TGTGCCAGCAGCGGGCGGACTCAGGGGCTGATCTACGAGCAGTACTTC.

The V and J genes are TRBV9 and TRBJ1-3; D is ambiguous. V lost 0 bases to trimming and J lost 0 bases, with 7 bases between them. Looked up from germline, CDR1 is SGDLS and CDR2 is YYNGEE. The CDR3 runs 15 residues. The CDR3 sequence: CASSVDAVSGNTIYF. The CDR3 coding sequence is TGTGCCAGCAGCGTAGATGCAGTCTCTGGAAACACCATATATTTT.

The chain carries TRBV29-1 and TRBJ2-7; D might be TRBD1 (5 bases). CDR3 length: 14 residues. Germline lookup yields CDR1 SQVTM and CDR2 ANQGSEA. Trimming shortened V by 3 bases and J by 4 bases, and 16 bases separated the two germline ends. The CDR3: CSVELDRGNYEQYF. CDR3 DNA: TGCAGCGTTGAGCTCGACAGAGGAAATTACGAGCAGTACTTC.

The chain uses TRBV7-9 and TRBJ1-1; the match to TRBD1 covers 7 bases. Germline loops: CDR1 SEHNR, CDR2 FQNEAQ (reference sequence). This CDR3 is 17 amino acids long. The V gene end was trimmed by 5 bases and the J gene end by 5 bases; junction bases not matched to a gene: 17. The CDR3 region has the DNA TGTGCCAGCAGCGGGCCGAATTCGACAGGGCGGAGAACTGAAGCTTTCTTT. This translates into CASSGPNSTGRRTEAFF.

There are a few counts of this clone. The CDR3 protein is CASSPDRGILYEQYF. The DNA for the CDR3 is TGTGCCAGCAGCCCGGACAGGGGGATCCTCTACGAGCAGTACTTC. The V gene is TRBV7-2, the J gene TRBJ2-7; 10 nucleotides line up with TRBD1. The CDR3 consists of 15 residues. CDR1 is SGHTA, CDR2 FQGNSA, per germline. The J segment lost 3 bases and the V segment lost 5 bases, leaving 7 bases of the junction unmatched. Together with reference TRBV7-2 and TRBJ2-7, the CDR3 gives the full variable domain: GAGVSQSPSNKVTEKGKDVELRCDPISGHTALYWYRQSLGQGLEFLIYFQGNSAPDKSGLPSDRFSAERTGGSVSTLTIQRTQQEDSAVYLCASSPDRGILYEQYFGPGTRLTVT.

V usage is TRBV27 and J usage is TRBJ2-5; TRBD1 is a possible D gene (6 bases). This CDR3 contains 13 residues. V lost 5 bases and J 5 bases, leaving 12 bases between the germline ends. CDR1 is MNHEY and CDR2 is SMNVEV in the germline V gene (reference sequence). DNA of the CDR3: TGTGCCAGCAGTCCAGGACAGTGGGAGACCCAGTACTTC. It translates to CASSPGQWETQYF.

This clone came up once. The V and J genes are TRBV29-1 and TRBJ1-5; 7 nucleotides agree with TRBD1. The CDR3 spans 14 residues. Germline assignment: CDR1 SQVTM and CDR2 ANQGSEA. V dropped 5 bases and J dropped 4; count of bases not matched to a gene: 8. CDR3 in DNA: TGCAGCGTTACGACGACAGGGCAAAATCAGCCCCAGCATTTT. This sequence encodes CSVTTTGQNQPQHF.

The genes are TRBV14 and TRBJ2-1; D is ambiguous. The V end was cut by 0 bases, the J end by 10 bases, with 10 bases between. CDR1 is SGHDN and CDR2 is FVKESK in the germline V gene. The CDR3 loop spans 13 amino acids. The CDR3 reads CASSQEFRLEQFF. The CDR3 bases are TGTGCCAGCAGCCAAGAATTCCGTTTGGAGCAGTTCTTC.

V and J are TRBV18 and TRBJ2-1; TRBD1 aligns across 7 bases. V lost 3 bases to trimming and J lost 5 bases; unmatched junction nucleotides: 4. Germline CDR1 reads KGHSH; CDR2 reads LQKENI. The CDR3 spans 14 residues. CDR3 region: CASSPGTAHNEQFF. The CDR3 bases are TGTGCCAGCTCACCCGGGACAGCCCACAATGAGCAGTTCTTC.

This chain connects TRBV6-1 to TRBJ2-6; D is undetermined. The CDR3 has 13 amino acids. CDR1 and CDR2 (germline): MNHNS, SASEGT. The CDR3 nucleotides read TGTGCTTCAAGCGTATCCGGGGCCAACGTCCTGACTTTC. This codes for CASSVSGANVLTF.

The CDR3 region is CASSVDRVHEQYF. For the CDR3, the DNA is TGCGCCAGCAGCGTGGACAGGGTTCACGAGCAGTACTTC. The chain uses TRBV5-1 and TRBJ2-7; 8 nucleotides align to TRBD1. Germline values: CDR1 SGHRS, CDR2 YFSETQ. The junction had 5 bases not matched to a gene; V was cut back by 4 bases and J by 5 bases. CDR3 length equals 13 residues.

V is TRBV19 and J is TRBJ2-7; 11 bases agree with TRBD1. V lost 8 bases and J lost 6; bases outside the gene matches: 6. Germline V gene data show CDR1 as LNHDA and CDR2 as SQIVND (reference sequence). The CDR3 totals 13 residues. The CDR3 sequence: CASRLGQGGEQYF. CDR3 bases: TGTGCCAGTCGCCTGGGACAGGGGGGCGAGCAGTACTTC.

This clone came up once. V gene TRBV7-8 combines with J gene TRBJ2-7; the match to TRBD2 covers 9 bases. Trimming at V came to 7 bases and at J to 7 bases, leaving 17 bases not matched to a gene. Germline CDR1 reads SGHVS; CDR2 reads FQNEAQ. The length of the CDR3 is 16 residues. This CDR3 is CASTPRREGRASEQYF. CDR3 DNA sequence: TGTGCCAGCACCCCACGGCGGGAGGGAAGGGCGAGTGAGCAGTACTTC.

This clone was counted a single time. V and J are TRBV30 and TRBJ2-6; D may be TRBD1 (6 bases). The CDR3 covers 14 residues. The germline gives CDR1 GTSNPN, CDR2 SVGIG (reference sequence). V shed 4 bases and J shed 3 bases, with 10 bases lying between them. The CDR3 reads CAWMGAGGANVLTF. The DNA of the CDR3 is TGTGCCTGGATGGGGGCGGGTGGGGCCAACGTCCTGACTTTC. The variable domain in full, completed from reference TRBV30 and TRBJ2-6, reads SQTIHQWPATLVQPVGSPLSLECTVEGTSNPNLYWYRQAAGRGLQLLFYSVGIGQISSEVPQNLSASRPQDRQFILSSKKLLLSDSGFYLCAWMGAGGANVLTFGAGSRLTVL.

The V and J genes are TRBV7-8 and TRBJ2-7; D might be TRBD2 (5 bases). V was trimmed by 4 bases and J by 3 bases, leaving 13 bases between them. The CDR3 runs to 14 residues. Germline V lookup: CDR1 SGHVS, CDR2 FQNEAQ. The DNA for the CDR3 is TGTGCCAGCAGCTCAGGAGGTTACCTCTACGAGCAGTACTTC. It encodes CASSSGGYLYEQYF.

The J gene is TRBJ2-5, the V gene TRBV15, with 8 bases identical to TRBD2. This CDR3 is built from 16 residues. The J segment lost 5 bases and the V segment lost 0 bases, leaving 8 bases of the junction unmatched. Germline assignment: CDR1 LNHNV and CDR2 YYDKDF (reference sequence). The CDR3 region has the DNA TGTGCCACCAGCAGAGATCCGGCGGGGGGCCAGGAGACCCAGTACTTC. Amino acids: CATSRDPAGGQETQYF.

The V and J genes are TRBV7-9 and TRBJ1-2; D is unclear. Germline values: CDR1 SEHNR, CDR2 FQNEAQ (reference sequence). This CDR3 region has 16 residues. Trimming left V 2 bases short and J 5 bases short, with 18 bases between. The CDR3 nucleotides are TGTGCCAGCAGCTTAATTGGGCAGAAGTATTTTTATGGCTACACCTTC. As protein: CASSLIGQKYFYGYTF.

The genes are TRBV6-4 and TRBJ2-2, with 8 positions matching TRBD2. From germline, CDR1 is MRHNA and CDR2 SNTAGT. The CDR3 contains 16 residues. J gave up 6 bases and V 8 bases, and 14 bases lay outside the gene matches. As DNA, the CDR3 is TGTGCCAGCTCGACCTCCGGGACTAGTTATGCCGGGGAGCTGTTTTTT. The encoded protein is CASSTSGTSYAGELFF.

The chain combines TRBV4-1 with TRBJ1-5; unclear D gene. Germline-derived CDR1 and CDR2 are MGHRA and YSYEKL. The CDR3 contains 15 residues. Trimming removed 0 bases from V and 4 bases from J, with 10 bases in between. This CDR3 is CASSQDSGWNQPQHF. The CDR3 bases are TGCGCCAGCAGCCAAGATTCGGGTTGGAATCAGCCCCAGCATTTT.

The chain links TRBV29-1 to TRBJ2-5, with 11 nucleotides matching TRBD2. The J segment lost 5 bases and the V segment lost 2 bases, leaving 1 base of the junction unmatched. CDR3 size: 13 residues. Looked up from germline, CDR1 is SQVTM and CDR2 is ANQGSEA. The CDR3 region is CSVELAGGETQYF. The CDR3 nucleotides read TGCAGCGTTGAACTAGCGGGGGGTGAGACCCAGTACTTC.

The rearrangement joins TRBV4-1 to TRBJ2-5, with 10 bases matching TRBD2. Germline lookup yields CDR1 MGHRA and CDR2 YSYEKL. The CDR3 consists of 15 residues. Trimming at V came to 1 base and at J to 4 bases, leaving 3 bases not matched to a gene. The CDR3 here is CASSQGAGGLETQYF. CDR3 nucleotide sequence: TGCGCCAGCAGCCAAGGAGCGGGGGGGCTAGAGACCCAGTACTTC.

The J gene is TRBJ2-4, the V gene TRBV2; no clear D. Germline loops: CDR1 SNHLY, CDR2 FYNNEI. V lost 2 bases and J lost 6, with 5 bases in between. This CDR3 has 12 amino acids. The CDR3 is CASSEIVNIQYF. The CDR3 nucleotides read TGTGCCAGCAGTGAAATCGTAAACATTCAGTACTTC.

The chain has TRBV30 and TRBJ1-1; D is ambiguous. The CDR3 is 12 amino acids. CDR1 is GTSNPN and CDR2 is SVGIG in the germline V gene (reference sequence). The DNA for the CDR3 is TGTGCTCTGCAGGTATTGAACACTGAAGCTTTCTTT. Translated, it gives CALQVLNTEAFF. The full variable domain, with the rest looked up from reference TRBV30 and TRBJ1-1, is SQTIHQWPATLVQPVGSPLSLECTVEGTSNPNLYWYRQAAGRGLQLLFYSVGIGQISSEVPQNLSASRPQDRQFILSSKKLLLSDSGFYLCALQVLNTEAFFGQGTRLTVV.

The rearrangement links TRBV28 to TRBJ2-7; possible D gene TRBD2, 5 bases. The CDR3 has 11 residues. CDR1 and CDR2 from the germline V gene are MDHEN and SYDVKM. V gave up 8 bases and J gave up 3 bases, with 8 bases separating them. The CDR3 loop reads CASRGVYEQYF. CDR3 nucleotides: TGTGCCAGCCGGGGTGTCTACGAGCAGTACTTC.

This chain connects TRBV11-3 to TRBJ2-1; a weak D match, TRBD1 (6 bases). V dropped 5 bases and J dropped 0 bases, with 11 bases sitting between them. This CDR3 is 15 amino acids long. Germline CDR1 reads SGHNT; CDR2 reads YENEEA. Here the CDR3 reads CASSPGQRSYNEQFF. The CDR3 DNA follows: TGTGCCAGCAGCCCCGGACAGCGCTCCTACAATGAGCAGTTCTTC.

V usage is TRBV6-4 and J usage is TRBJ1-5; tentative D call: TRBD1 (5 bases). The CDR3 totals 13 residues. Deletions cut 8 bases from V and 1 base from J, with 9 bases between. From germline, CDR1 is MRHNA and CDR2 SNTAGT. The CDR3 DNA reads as TGTGCCAGCCCGGACAAAAGCAATCAGCCCCAGCATTTT. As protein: CASPDKSNQPQHF.